The 8 T cell receptor beta chains below all came from one sample that was sequenced in a study of T cell responses to AZD1222 COVID-19 vaccine (TCRdb year 2021). The time point label of this sample denotes: about 28 days (+/-7) after the second vaccine dose. Receptors were amplified or captured by the immunoSEQ multiplex PCR assay. Entries here come from immuneACCESS through TCRdb and include only in-frame sequences with V and J called. Some clones fail to appear in such tables; in the studies checked, an unresolved V gene covers under half of the shortfall, and the cause of the remainder is unknown. The sample has about 200,000 clones on record, 91% of them singletons. The ten biggest clones cover roughly 3.5% of the sample. The specimen comprised peripheral blood, sampled 28 days after the second AZD1222 dose. The receptors come from an adult who received the AZD1222 COVID-19 vaccine.

The J gene is TRBJ2-1, the V gene TRBV30; D unresolved. Germline V CDR1 and CDR2: GTSNPN, SVGIG (reference sequence). The CDR3 totals 11 residues. V gave up 7 bases and J gave up 9 bases, with 13 bases separating them. CDR3 sequence: CASSLWGEQFF. In DNA, the CDR3 is TGTGCCTCTTCGTTGTGGGGTGAGCAGTTCTTC.

The chain couples TRBV3-1 (or the pseudogene TRBV3-2) to TRBJ2-5, with 11 bases that match TRBD2. CDR1 is LGHDT, CDR2 YNNKEL, per germline (reference sequence). The CDR3 consists of 16 residues. Unmatched junction bases numbered 3, after V lost 1 base and J lost 2 bases. CDR3 sequence: CASSQGLAGGQETQYF. Written as DNA, the CDR3 is TGTGCCAGCAGCCAAGGTCTAGCGGGAGGTCAAGAGACCCAGTACTTC.

J is TRBJ1-5 and V is TRBV6-5, with D unresolved. The CDR3 has 13 amino acids. V shed 10 bases and J shed 0 bases, with 10 bases lying between them. Germline V gives CDR1 MNHEY, CDR2 SVGAGI. The CDR3 DNA is TGTGCCACACCCGGGGATAGCAATCAGCCCCAGCATTTT. This translates into CATPGDSNQPQHF.

V and J are TRBV11-3 and TRBJ2-3, with TRBD2 matching 13 bases. V lost 1 base, J lost 5 bases, and 3 bases stayed unmatched. This CDR3 is 16 amino acids long. Germline V lookup: CDR1 SGHNT, CDR2 YENEEA. This CDR3 is CASSLGTSGSQDTQYF. CDR3 coding DNA: TGTGCCAGCAGCTTAGGGACTAGCGGGAGTCAAGATACGCAGTATTTT.

The chain has TRBV28 and TRBJ1-6, with D hard to call. Per germline, CDR1 MDHEN and CDR2 SYDVKM. The length of the CDR3 is 13 residues. Trimming stripped 2 bases from V and 11 bases from J, with 10 bases between. The CDR3 protein is CASSLPPQAPLHF. The CDR3 coding sequence is TGTGCCAGCAGTTTACCCCCTCAGGCACCCCTCCACTTT.

This chain joins TRBV4-1 and TRBJ1-2; D gene unclear. The CDR3 is 14 amino acids. The ends were cut back, 0 bases at V and 12 bases at J, with 17 bases in the middle. CDR1 is MGHRA and CDR2 is YSYEKL in the germline V gene. DNA for the CDR3: TGCGCCAGCAGCCAAGATCATCTTCGGGAGGCTCACACCTTC. Translated, it gives CASSQDHLREAHTF.

The rearrangement links TRBV19 to TRBJ1-1; D unresolved. The CDR3 loop spans 13 amino acids. The germline V gene has CDR1 LNHDA and CDR2 SQIVND (reference sequence). The V gene lost 4 bases and the J gene lost 4 bases, with 10 bases spanning the gap. The CDR3 reads CASSKGLFTEAFF. Written as DNA, the CDR3 is TGTGCCAGTAGTAAGGGATTGTTCACTGAAGCTTTCTTT. Full variable domain (outside the CDR3, taken from reference TRBV19 and TRBJ1-1): DGGITQSPKYLFRKEGQNVTLSCEQNLNHDAMYWYRQDPGQGLRLIYYSQIVNDFQKGDIAEGYSVSREKKESFPLTVTSAQKNPTAFYLCASSKGLFTEAFFGQGTRLTVV.

The rearrangement uses TRBV5-1 and TRBJ1-1; D not resolved. V gave up 3 bases and J gave up 4 bases, with 13 bases separating them. This CDR3 is 14 amino acids long. The germline V gene encodes CDR1 SGHRS and CDR2 YFSETQ. This CDR3 reads CASSSVVGVTEAFF. CDR3 DNA sequence: TGCGCCAGCAGCTCGGTCGTTGGGGTCACTGAAGCTTTCTTT.